This T cell receptor beta chain was profiled in a study of cytomegalovirus exposure and HLA in healthy donors. Donors were nominally healthy when sampled, though unrecorded immune exposures were likely. CDR3 length equals 15 residues. With 2 bases removed from V and 0 bases from J, the gap between germline ends came to 7 bases. The V gene's germline CDR1 is MNHEY and CDR2 SVGAGI. The PCR employed 60 Vbeta primers together with 13 Jbeta primers. The assay was immunoSEQ multiplex PCR, and TCRdb's table has in-frame clones only and misses some. The table shows tens of thousands of clones, with under 80% occurring only once.

The source material was PBMCs. This receptor was identified in a male donor in good health and CMV-seropositive. V is TRBV6-5 and J is TRBJ1-4; D is possibly TRBD1 (6 bases). CDR3 nucleotide sequence: TGTGCCAGCAGTTACGCAGGGGCAACTAATGAAAAACTGTTTTTT. Its protein product is CASSYAGATNEKLFF.